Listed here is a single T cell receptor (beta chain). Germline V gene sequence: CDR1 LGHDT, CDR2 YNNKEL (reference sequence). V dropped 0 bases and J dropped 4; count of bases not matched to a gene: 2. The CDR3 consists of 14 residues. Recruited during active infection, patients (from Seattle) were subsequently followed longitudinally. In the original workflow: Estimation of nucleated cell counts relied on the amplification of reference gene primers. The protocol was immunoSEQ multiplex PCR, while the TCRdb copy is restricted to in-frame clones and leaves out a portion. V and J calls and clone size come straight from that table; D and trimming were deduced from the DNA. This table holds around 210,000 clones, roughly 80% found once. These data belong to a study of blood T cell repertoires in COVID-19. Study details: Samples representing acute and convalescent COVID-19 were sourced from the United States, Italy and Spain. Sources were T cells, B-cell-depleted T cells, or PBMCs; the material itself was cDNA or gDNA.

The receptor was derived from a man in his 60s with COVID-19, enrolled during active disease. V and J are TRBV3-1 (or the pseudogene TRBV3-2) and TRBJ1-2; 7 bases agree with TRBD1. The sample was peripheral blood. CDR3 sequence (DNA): TGTGCCAGCAGCCAAGAGAACAGGGGCTATGGCTACACCTTC. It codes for CASSQENRGYGYTF.